The 3 T cell receptor beta chains presented below share a single source sample, sequenced in a study of T cell responses to AZD1222 COVID-19 vaccine. Profiling relied on immunoSEQ multiplex PCR, and the TCRdb table lists in-frame clones only, not all of them. The sample comprises 99,000 or so clones, approximately 93% of which are singletons, and around 5% rests with the top ten. This material consisted of peripheral blood, taken on day 0 of AZD1222 vaccination. All receptors derive from an adult in good health.

The chain is built from TRBV28 and TRBJ2-2; TRBD2 might be the D (6 bases). Trimming stripped 7 bases from V and 7 bases from J, with 19 bases between. CDR1 MDHEN and CDR2 SYDVKM come from the germline V gene. This CDR3 is built from 15 residues. The CDR3 protein is CASTVTGVGDGELFF. The CDR3 region has the DNA TGTGCCAGCACCGTAACGGGGGTCGGAGACGGGGAGCTGTTTTTT. The full variable domain, completed using reference TRBV28 and TRBJ2-2, is DVKVTQSSRYLVKRTGEKVFLECVQDMDHENMFWYRQDPGLGLRLIYFSYDVKMKEKGDIPEGYSVSREKKERFSLILESASTNQTSMYLCASTVTGVGDGELFFGEGSRLTVL.

This chain joins TRBV28 and TRBJ1-2; a weak D match, TRBD1 (5 bases). With 6 bases removed from V and 0 bases from J, the gap between germline ends came to 17 bases. The CDR3 totals 16 residues. Germline CDR1 MDHEN, CDR2 SYDVKM. CDR3 in DNA: TGTGCCAGCAGCCCCCCACGGGGGAGTTCTAACTATGGCTACACCTTC. The encoded protein is CASSPPRGSSNYGYTF.

The V and J genes are TRBV2 and TRBJ1-1, with a tentative D call TRBD1 (6 bases). The CDR3 totals 14 residues. Germline V gene lookup returns CDR1 SNHLY and CDR2 FYNNEI. V was clipped by 2 bases and J by 5 bases, with 12 bases between them. In nucleotides, the CDR3 is TGTGCCAGCAGTGAACGGGGGGCGCGTACTGAAGCTTTCTTT. Translating gives CASSERGARTEAFF.